This T cell receptor beta chain emerged from a study of blood T cell repertoires in COVID-19. Overall study: Acute and convalescent COVID-19 specimens originated in the United States, Italy and Spain. Sample material is recorded as cDNA or gDNA derived from T cells, B-cell-depleted T cells, or PBMCs.

In germline, CDR1 is SGHNT, CDR2 YYREEE (reference sequence). The length of the CDR3 is 16 residues. Unmatched junction bases numbered 7, after V lost 3 bases and J lost 1 base. Only one count was recorded for this clone. Original data processing: From reference gene primer amplification, estimates of nucleated cell counts were derived. Generated by immunoSEQ multiplex PCR, the TCRdb table keeps only in-frame clones and is missing some. That table gives V, J and clone size, and the DNA gave D and trimming. Here the sample spans 150,000 or so clones, 82% being singletons. The rearrangement joins TRBV5-4 to TRBJ2-4; 7 nucleotides align to TRBD1. Sequencing was performed on peripheral blood. The origin of this receptor is a human donor with acute or convalescent COVID-19. The donor label of this sample is uncertain. The CDR3 loop reads CASSSPTQGAKNIQYF. The CDR3 DNA follows: TGTGCCAGCAGCTCACCCACACAGGGGGCCAAAAACATTCAGTACTTC.